One and the same sample provided the 30 T cell receptor beta chains below, sequenced in a study of shared clonotypes between healthy human individuals. Data came from immunoSEQ multiplex PCR; TCRdb stores just in-frame clones and leaves some out. The sample has around 700,000 clones, under 80% seen once. The source material was memory CD4+ T cells sorted from blood. Described subset: CD45RA-negative fraction. These receptors originate from a woman aged 25-40 years in good health.

The gene calls are TRBV7-9 and TRBJ2-2, with TRBD2 matching over 10 bases. Trimming at V came to 2 bases and at J to 5 bases, leaving 2 bases not matched to a gene. The CDR3 covers 15 residues. Germline V CDR1 and CDR2: SEHNR, FQNEAQ (reference sequence). CDR3 DNA sequence: TGTGCCAGCAGCTTAATACTAGCGGGAACCGGGGAGCTGTTTTTT. This encodes CASSLILAGTGELFF.

The rearrangement links TRBV10-2 to TRBJ1-5; D gene uncertain. The CDR3 extends over 16 amino acids. Trimming took off 10 bases at V and 1 base at J, with 20 bases between the two ends. CDR1 and CDR2 (germline): WSHSY, SAAADI. CDR3 nucleotides: TGCGCCACCAGACGGACGGTGGGGTCCAGCAATCAGCCCCAGCATTTT. It is translated as CATRRTVGSSNQPQHF.

J is TRBJ2-7 and V is TRBV7-2; D is perhaps TRBD2 (5 bases). This CDR3 region has 17 residues. Trimming stripped 5 bases from V and 1 base from J, with 21 bases between. Germline CDR1 SGHTA, CDR2 FQGNSA. The CDR3 spells CASSPRFLAMPSYEQYF. The CDR3 DNA reads as TGTGCCAGCAGCCCTAGGTTCCTAGCAATGCCTTCCTACGAGCAGTACTTC.

The J gene is TRBJ2-3, the V gene TRBV25-1, with D uncertain. From germline, CDR1 is MGHDK and CDR2 SYGVNS. The CDR3 loop spans 15 amino acids. Trimming removed 1 base at V and 4 bases at J, with 12 bases between. The DNA for the CDR3 is TGTGCCAGCAGTGAATCGTCTCTATCCGCAGATACGCAGTATTTT. Encoded protein: CASSESSLSADTQYF.

This clone was picked up many times. V gene TRBV18 combines with J gene TRBJ2-5; 7 bases agree with TRBD2. With 2 bases clipped from V and 5 bases from J, the junction kept 5 bases outside the gene matches. The germline V gene has CDR1 KGHSH and CDR2 LQKENI. The CDR3 sequence is 14 residues long. The CDR3 sequence is CASSPEGGIETQYF. CDR3 DNA sequence: TGTGCCAGCTCACCAGAGGGAGGGATCGAGACCCAGTACTTC. The whole variable domain, remainder taken from reference TRBV18 and TRBJ2-5, is NAGVMQNPRHLVRRRGQEARLRCSPMKGHSHVYWYRQLPEEGLKFMVYLQKENIIDESGMPKERFSAEFPKEGPSILRIQQVVRGDSAAYFCASSPEGGIETQYFGPGTRLLVL.

This clone was recorded a few times. The rearrangement links TRBV4-1 to TRBJ1-4, with D possibly TRBD1 on 6 matching bases. This CDR3 is built from 15 residues. Trimming pared 4 bases from V and 7 bases from J, leaving 16 bases between. Germline V CDR1 and CDR2: MGHRA, YSYEKL. The CDR3 DNA reads as TGCGCCAGCAGCCGGATACAGGGTTCTTTTGAAAAACTGTTTTTT. This encodes CASSRIQGSFEKLFF.

This sequence joins TRBV5-1 and TRBJ2-5; D might be TRBD2 (5 bases). CDR1 is SGHRS and CDR2 is YFSETQ in the germline V gene. V lost 4 bases to trimming and J lost 5 bases, with 15 bases between them. The CDR3 runs to 14 residues. In nucleotides, the CDR3 is TGCGCCAGCAGCGTAAAGAGGGCAAGGGAGACCCAGTACTTC. Translating gives CASSVKRARETQYF.

This clone was counted a few times. This sample also contains other DNA sequences that code for the same CDR3. DNA for the CDR3: TGTGCCAGCAGTGAACTGGCGGGAGGTGGTACAGATACGCAGTATTTT. This translates into CASSELAGGGTDTQYF. This chain joins TRBV2 and TRBJ2-3, with 8 bases that match TRBD2. V shed 2 bases, J shed 3 bases, and the junction held 7 bases outside the gene matches. This CDR3 is 16 amino acids long. CDR1 SNHLY and CDR2 FYNNEI come from the germline V gene.

The sample holds a few counts of this clone. The same CDR3 is also encoded by other DNA sequences in this sample. The chain carries TRBV5-1 and TRBJ2-3; the D gene is possibly TRBD1 (6 bases). Per the germline V gene, CDR1 is SGHRS and CDR2 is YFSETQ. This CDR3 is 14 amino acids long. V was cut by 0 bases and J by 2 bases, with 7 bases left in between. The chain's CDR3 is CASSLGTVTDTQYF. The CDR3 DNA sequence: TGCGCCAGCAGCTTGGGGACAGTCACAGATACGCAGTATTTT.

The rearrangement links TRBV19 to TRBJ1-5; no definite D call. Germline V CDR1 and CDR2: LNHDA, SQIVND (reference sequence). V lost 3 bases, J lost 2 bases, and 11 bases lay in between. The CDR3 loop spans 15 amino acids. CDR3 protein: CASSMKSWGNQPQHF. In DNA form, the CDR3 reads TGTGCCAGTAGTATGAAGTCGTGGGGCAATCAGCCCCAGCATTTT.

This clone appeared many times. The V gene is TRBV7-2, the J gene TRBJ1-2; D gene uncertain. Germline CDR1 and CDR2: SGHTA and FQGNSA. Trimming left V 5 bases short and J 2 bases short, with 9 bases between. The CDR3 is 13 amino acids. The CDR3 loop reads CASSPYGNYGYTF. The DNA for the CDR3 is TGTGCCAGCAGCCCCTATGGAAACTATGGCTACACCTTC.

The V gene is TRBV4-1, the J gene TRBJ2-7, with TRBD2 matching 15 bases. This CDR3 comprises 15 residues. From germline, CDR1 is MGHRA and CDR2 YSYEKL. The J segment lost 2 bases and the V segment lost 8 bases, leaving 4 bases of the junction unmatched. Here the CDR3 DNA reads TGCGCCAGCGCGGGACTAGCGGGAGGCACCTACGAGCAGTACTTC. It codes for CASAGLAGGTYEQYF.

This clone was seen only a few times. The chain is built from TRBV5-4 and TRBJ2-4; 7 nucleotides match TRBD2. V lost 0 bases to trimming and J lost 10 bases; unmatched junction nucleotides: 7. The germline V gene encodes CDR1 SGHNT and CDR2 YYREEE (reference sequence). This CDR3 comprises 14 residues. The CDR3 reads CASSLDGRLEIQYF. DNA of the CDR3: TGTGCCAGCAGCTTGGACGGGAGGTTGGAAATTCAGTACTTC. Full variable domain (rest looked up from reference TRBV5-4 and TRBJ2-4): ETGVTQSPTHLIKTRGQQVTLRCSSQSGHNTVSWYQQALGQGPQFIFQYYREEENGRGNFPPRFSGLQFPNYSSELNVNALELDDSALYLCASSLDGRLEIQYFGAGTRLSVL.

The chain couples TRBV29-1 to TRBJ2-3, with a possible D match to TRBD1 (6 bases). Trimming stripped 6 bases from V and 4 bases from J, with 14 bases between. This CDR3 has 13 amino acids. Germline CDR1 SQVTM, CDR2 ANQGSEA. The DNA of the CDR3 is TGCAGCGTGTCTGGGCAGGGGCCAGATACGCAGTATTTT. Its translation is CSVSGQGPDTQYF.

The chain is built from TRBV5-1 and TRBJ1-4; D is unresolved. Germline V gene lookup returns CDR1 SGHRS and CDR2 YFSETQ. CDR3 size: 16 residues. V was trimmed by 0 bases and J by 3 bases, leaving 12 bases between them. DNA for the CDR3: TGCGCCAGCAGCTTGGGGACGGGGAGGGCTAATGAAAAACTGTTTTTT. This sequence encodes CASSLGTGRANEKLFF.

The J gene is TRBJ2-1, the V gene TRBV5-1, with TRBD2 as a possible D gene (5 bases). This CDR3 has 16 residues. Per the germline V gene, CDR1 is SGHRS and CDR2 is YFSETQ. V was pared by 0 bases and J by 1 base, with 11 bases between. The CDR3 loop is CASSLGNSASYNEQFF. For the CDR3, the DNA is TGCGCCAGCAGCTTGGGGAATAGCGCTTCCTACAATGAGCAGTTCTTC.

The chain employs TRBV19 and TRBJ1-2, with D perhaps matching TRBD1 (6 bases). The CDR3 has 14 amino acids. The V and J ends lost 8 bases and 0 bases respectively, with 13 bases between them. Germline assignment: CDR1 LNHDA and CDR2 SQIVND (reference sequence). The DNA of the CDR3 is TGTGCCAGTCTCACAGGGCCTGCTAACTATGGCTACACCTTC. It yields the protein CASLTGPANYGYTF.

This chain links TRBV13 with TRBJ2-1, with D unresolved. This CDR3 has 14 amino acids. Per the germline V gene, CDR1 is PRHDT and CDR2 is FYEKMQ (reference sequence). With 3 bases removed from V and 5 bases from J, the gap between germline ends came to 11 bases. In nucleotides, the CDR3 is TGTGCCAGCAGCTTGGGATACAACGACAATGAGCAGTTCTTC. Its protein is CASSLGYNDNEQFF. Supplemented by reference TRBV13 and TRBJ2-1, the full variable domain reads AAGVIQSPRHLIKEKRETATLKCYPIPRHDTVYWYQQGPGQDPQFLISFYEKMQSDKGSIPDRFSAQQFSDYHSELNMSSLELGDSALYFCASSLGYNDNEQFFGPGTRLTVL.

The V gene is TRBV25-1, the J gene TRBJ2-3, with D perhaps TRBD2 (5 bases). The CDR3 has 15 amino acids. V dropped 3 bases and J dropped 2 bases, with 12 bases sitting between them. Germline-derived CDR1 and CDR2 are MGHDK and SYGVNS. In nucleotides, the CDR3 is TGTGCCAGCAGTGATCAGCGGAAGACCACAGATACGCAGTATTTT. This gives the protein CASSDQRKTTDTQYF.

V gene TRBV4-1 combines with J gene TRBJ1-3; D uncertain. Germline V lookup: CDR1 MGHRA, CDR2 YSYEKL. V was clipped by 1 base and J by 0 bases, with 13 bases between them. This CDR3 is built from 17 residues. This chain's CDR3 is CASSQVTSSSSGNTIYF. For the CDR3, the DNA is TGCGCCAGCAGCCAAGTTACCAGCTCTAGCTCTGGAAACACCATATATTTT.

The genes are TRBV6-5 and TRBJ1-3; no clear D. V was cut by 5 bases and J by 4 bases, with 15 bases left in between. The CDR3 is 15 amino acids. Germline values: CDR1 MNHEY, CDR2 SVGAGI. DNA for the CDR3: TGTGCCAGCAGTCAAACAGTTCCGGGCGGAAACACCATATATTTT. This codes for CASSQTVPGGNTIYF.

This chain links TRBV19 with TRBJ1-5, with D perhaps matching TRBD1 (6 bases). V was pared by 4 bases and J by 3 bases, with 13 bases between. This CDR3 region has 15 residues. Germline lookup yields CDR1 LNHDA and CDR2 SQIVND (reference sequence). CDR3 region: CASSNIGGDNQPQHF. The DNA of the CDR3 is TGTGCCAGTAGTAATATAGGGGGAGACAATCAGCCCCAGCATTTT.

The chain uses TRBV6-1 and TRBJ1-6; a possible D gene is TRBD1 (5 bases). Germline values: CDR1 MNHNS, CDR2 SASEGT. The CDR3 covers 13 residues. The germline V and J ends were trimmed by 1 base and 12 bases, with 10 bases remaining between them. CDR3 DNA sequence: TGTGCCAGCAGTGAAGTTGGGGGAGTACCCCTCCACTTT. Translated, it gives CASSEVGGVPLHF.

This chain uses TRBV7-8 with TRBJ2-3; 7 nucleotides align to TRBD2. CDR1 SGHVS and CDR2 FQNEAQ come from the germline V gene. Unmatched junction bases numbered 10, after V lost 5 bases and J lost 5 bases. This CDR3 comprises 15 residues. CDR3 coding DNA: TGTGCCAGCAGCCCAGGGACGGGCGGGGGAGATACGCAGTATTTT. Protein product: CASSPGTGGGDTQYF.

Comment on this clone: In the same sample, other DNA sequences code for this CDR3. This rearrangement joins TRBV5-1 to TRBJ2-3; D remains ambiguous. Between the trimmed V and J ends, which lost 5 bases and 5 bases, there was a span of 9 bases. The CDR3 has 12 amino acids. Per the germline V gene, CDR1 is SGHRS and CDR2 is YFSETQ. The CDR3 region has the DNA TGCGCCAGCAGTCCCGGCGGAGATACGCAGTATTTT. It specifies CASSPGGDTQYF.

The chain combines TRBV5-6 with TRBJ2-7; 9 bases map to TRBD1. The CDR3 extends over 18 amino acids. CDR1 is SGHDT, CDR2 YYEEEE, per germline. V shed 5 bases, J shed 4 bases, and the junction held 19 bases outside the gene matches. CDR3 loop: CASSVQGARIDASYEQYF. In DNA form, the CDR3 reads TGTGCCAGCAGTGTACAGGGGGCGAGGATCGATGCATCTTACGAGCAGTACTTC.

The chain joins TRBV6-1 to TRBJ2-5; TRBD2 agrees at 9 bases. V lost 1 base to trimming and J lost 2 bases; unmatched junction nucleotides: 5. CDR1 MNHNS and CDR2 SASEGT come from the germline V gene. The CDR3 sequence is 16 residues long. CDR3 sequence (DNA): TGTGCCAGCAGTGAAGGGTCTAGCGGGAATCAAGAGACCCAGTACTTC. Translation: CASSEGSSGNQETQYF.

The chain uses TRBV7-6 and TRBJ1-5, with D perhaps TRBD1 (6 bases). This CDR3 has 13 amino acids. V was cut by 5 bases and J by 7 bases, with 12 bases left in between. Germline-derived CDR1 and CDR2 are SGHVS and FNYEAQ. The DNA for the CDR3 is TGTGCCAGCAGCGAAAATAGGGGGCAGCCCCAGCATTTT. Amino acids: CASSENRGQPQHF.

On this clone itself: Other nucleotide sequences from this sample produce the same CDR3. The rearrangement joins TRBV7-2 to TRBJ2-5; no firm D call. Trimming pared 1 base from V and 3 bases from J, leaving 9 bases between. The CDR3 runs to 14 residues. Germline CDR1 is SGHTA and CDR2 is FQGNSA. Here the CDR3 DNA reads TGTGCCAGCAGCTTAGAGTCTGGCGAAGAGACCCAGTACTTC. Encoded protein: CASSLESGEETQYF.

The J gene is TRBJ2-5, the V gene TRBV19; D is perhaps TRBD2 (6 bases). Germline V CDR1 and CDR2: LNHDA, SQIVND (reference sequence). The CDR3 extends over 13 amino acids. Trimming removed 1 base from V and 5 bases from J, with 8 bases in between. The CDR3 sequence is CASSIVGGETQYF. The CDR3 nucleotides read TGTGCCAGTAGTATAGTAGGAGGGGAGACCCAGTACTTC.